Reported below is one TCR beta chain. The TCRbeta library incorporated unique molecular identifiers. TCRdb recomputed calls from the PCR reads with MiXCR, one row per CDR3 protein. The sample contains some 290,000 distinct CDR3 sequences, around 25% of which appear only once. The data stem from a study of T-cell reconstitution after alpha-beta-depleted transplantation in children. The sample consisted of PBMCs, mostly from graft donor cells, taken 180 days after TCRalphabeta/CD19-depleted stem cell transplant. The TCR sequence derives from a male patient younger than 18 who had a stem cell transplant for acute lymphoblastic leukemia, so the T cells may come from the graft donor.

CDR3 DNA: TGCAGTGCTAGAACAGCGGGAGAACCTACGGTCTACAATGAGCAGTTCTTC. Amino acids: CSARTAGEPTVYNEQFF. The chain has TRBV20-1 and TRBJ2-1, with TRBD2 matching 8 bases. Germline V gives CDR1 DFQATT, CDR2 SNEGSKA (reference sequence). There are 17 residues in the CDR3. Trimming took 2 bases from V and 3 from J; bases not matched to a gene: 12.